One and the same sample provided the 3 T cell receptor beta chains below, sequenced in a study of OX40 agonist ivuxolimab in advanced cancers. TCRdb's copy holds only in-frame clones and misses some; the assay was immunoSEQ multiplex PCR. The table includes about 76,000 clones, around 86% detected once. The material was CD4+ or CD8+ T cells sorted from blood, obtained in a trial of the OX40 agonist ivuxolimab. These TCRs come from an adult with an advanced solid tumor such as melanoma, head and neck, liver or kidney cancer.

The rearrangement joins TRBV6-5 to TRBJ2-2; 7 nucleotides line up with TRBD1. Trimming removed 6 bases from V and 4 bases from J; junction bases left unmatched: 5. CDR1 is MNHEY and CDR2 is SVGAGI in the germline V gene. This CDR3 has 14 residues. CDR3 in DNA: TGTGCCAGCAGGAAGGGACAGTCCACCGGGGAGCTGTTTTTT. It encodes CASRKGQSTGELFF.

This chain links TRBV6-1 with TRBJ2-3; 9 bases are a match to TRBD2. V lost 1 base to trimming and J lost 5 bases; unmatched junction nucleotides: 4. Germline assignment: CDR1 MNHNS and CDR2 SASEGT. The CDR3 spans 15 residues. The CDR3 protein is CASSEGRGGRDTQYF. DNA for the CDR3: TGTGCCAGCAGTGAAGGGCGGGGGGGCCGAGATACGCAGTATTTT.

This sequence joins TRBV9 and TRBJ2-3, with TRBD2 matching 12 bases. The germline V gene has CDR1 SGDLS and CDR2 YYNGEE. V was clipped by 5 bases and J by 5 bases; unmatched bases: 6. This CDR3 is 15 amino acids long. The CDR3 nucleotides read TGTGCCAGCAGTCCACTAGCGGGGGGAGGAGATACGCAGTATTTT. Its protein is CASSPLAGGGDTQYF.